This entry lists 24 T cell receptor beta chains sequenced from one sample in a study of neoadjuvant anti-PD-1 for oral cavity cancer. Sequenced by immunoSEQ multiplex PCR; TCRdb stores in-frame clones only, minus some. The data hold some 10,000 clones, with about three fifths observed a single time. Specified time point: after neoadjuvant nivolumab, at surgical resection. Sequencing used PBMCs, obtained after nivolumab (anti-PD-1) treatment. The receptor set was obtained from a person aged 40 to 85 with oral cavity squamous cell carcinoma.

V usage is TRBV11-3 and J usage is TRBJ2-3; 9 bases fit TRBD1. The CDR3 covers 16 residues. The V gene's germline CDR1 is SGHNT and CDR2 YENEEA. J gave up 1 base and V 5 bases, and 7 bases lay outside the gene matches. The CDR3 reads CASSPGTGSRTDTQYF. CDR3 DNA sequence: TGTGCCAGCAGCCCTGGGACAGGGAGCCGCACAGATACGCAGTATTTT.

The chain has TRBV27 and TRBJ2-5, with 14 bases matching TRBD2. Germline values: CDR1 MNHEY, CDR2 SMNVEV (reference sequence). V dropped 4 bases and J dropped 3; count of bases not matched to a gene: 28. This CDR3 is 24 amino acids long. The CDR3 region has the DNA TGTGCCAGCAGTTCGGTATCGGAAGGGGACCCTACTTCGACTAGCGGGGGGGTGGAAGAGACCCAGTACTTC. Protein sequence: CASSSVSEGDPTSTSGGVEETQYF.

J is TRBJ1-3 and V is TRBV2; no clear D. The CDR3 contains 17 residues. Germline values: CDR1 SNHLY, CDR2 FYNNEI. Trimming took off 2 bases at V and 2 bases at J, with 16 bases between the two ends. CDR3 coding DNA: TGTGCCAGCAGTGAATGGGTAAGGGAGCGCCCTGGAAACACCATATATTTT. Translation: CASSEWVRERPGNTIYF.

This clone was detected a few times. The rearrangement uses TRBV27 and TRBJ2-1; D is uncertain. The ends were cut back, 2 bases at V and 5 bases at J, with 22 bases in the middle. The CDR3 has 18 amino acids. CDR1 MNHEY and CDR2 SMNVEV come from the germline V gene (reference sequence). The DNA of the CDR3 is TGTGCCAGCAGTTTAAGAAGTGGGATAATTGGAGAACACAATGAGCAGTTCTTC. Translating it yields CASSLRSGIIGEHNEQFF.

The gene calls are TRBV5-1 and TRBJ2-5; 8 bases align to TRBD1. The CDR3 consists of 16 residues. Germline V CDR1 and CDR2: SGHRS, YFSETQ. Germline trimming cut 4 bases from V and 3 bases from J; bases unmatched to any gene: 11. CDR3 DNA: TGCGCCAGCAGCGAGCGGACAGGGTTGCGGGAAGAGACCCAGTACTTC. Protein sequence: CASSERTGLREETQYF.

In this sample, this clone turned up a few times. V is TRBV18 and J is TRBJ1-1, with 7 positions matching TRBD1. Germline CDR1 is KGHSH and CDR2 is LQKENI. The trim removed 6 bases at V and 5 bases at J, leaving 6 bases unmatched. The CDR3 is made up of 13 amino acids. The CDR3: CASSATGRTEAFF. In DNA form, the CDR3 reads TGTGCCAGCTCGGCGACAGGGAGAACTGAAGCTTTCTTT.

The sample holds a few counts of this clone. V usage is TRBV28 and J usage is TRBJ2-2; TRBD2 might be the D (5 bases). This CDR3 spans 14 amino acids. The V gene lost 7 bases and the J gene lost 5 bases, with 14 bases spanning the gap. Per the germline V gene, CDR1 is MDHEN and CDR2 is SYDVKM. The CDR3 DNA reads TGTGCCAGCATTTGGACTCCTGAGACCGGGGAGCTGTTTTTT. Its translation: CASIWTPETGELFF.

This clone was seen a handful of times. The chain uses TRBV5-5 and TRBJ2-7, with 11 bases fitting TRBD2. Germline CDR1 reads SGHKS; CDR2 reads YYEKEE (reference sequence). The CDR3 has 16 residues. V shed 2 bases, J shed 2 bases, and the junction held 6 bases outside the gene matches. CDR3 amino acids: CASSLLSGRAAYEQYF. For the CDR3, the DNA is TGTGCCAGCAGCTTACTTAGCGGGAGGGCCGCCTACGAGCAGTACTTC.

This clone appeared once. The CDR3 spells CASSLGVEKRNNEQFF. The CDR3 DNA sequence: TGTGCCAGCAGCTTGGGAGTGGAGAAGCGGAACAATGAGCAGTTCTTC. This chain uses TRBV5-4 with TRBJ2-1; tentatively, D is TRBD2 (5 bases). Deletions cut 0 bases from V and 5 bases from J, with 15 bases between. Germline values: CDR1 SGHNT, CDR2 YYREEE (reference sequence). The CDR3 loop spans 16 amino acids.

This rearrangement joins TRBV6-4 to TRBJ1-1; D might be TRBD1 (5 bases). CDR1 is MRHNA, CDR2 SNTAGT, per germline. The CDR3 totals 14 residues. V gave up 4 bases and J gave up 4 bases, with 13 bases separating them. CDR3 protein: CASSVRETSTEAFF. CDR3 DNA sequence: TGTGCCAGCAGTGTCAGGGAGACCAGCACTGAAGCTTTCTTT.

This clone occurred a few times. The CDR3 spells CASSADGRNSPLHF. The CDR3, as DNA: TGTGCCAGCAGTGCGGACGGGAGGAATTCACCCCTCCACTTT. The chain combines TRBV2 with TRBJ1-6; the D is unclear. CDR3 size: 14 residues. CDR1 and CDR2 from the germline V gene are SNHLY and FYNNEI. The V and J ends lost 4 bases and 7 bases respectively, with 11 bases between them.

The chain couples TRBV7-9 to TRBJ2-1; possible D gene TRBD2, 6 bases. The CDR3 is made up of 16 amino acids. Germline values: CDR1 SEHNR, CDR2 FQNEAQ (reference sequence). Trimming stripped 3 bases from V and 3 bases from J, with 15 bases between. The CDR3 sequence: CASSFTMAGSYNEQFF. In DNA form, the CDR3 reads TGTGCCAGCAGCTTTACCATGGCGGGAAGCTACAATGAGCAGTTCTTC.

The genes are TRBV15 and TRBJ1-3; D remains ambiguous. Germline CDR1 reads LNHNV; CDR2 reads YYDKDF (reference sequence). The germline V and J ends were trimmed by 5 bases and 8 bases, with 10 bases remaining between them. The CDR3 length is 12 residues. CDR3 nucleotides: TGTGCCACCAGCCCGTTGGGAGACACCATATATTTT. It encodes CATSPLGDTIYF.

This clone showed up just once. The chain combines TRBV29-1 with TRBJ1-2; 10 nucleotides align to TRBD1. The CDR3 is 13 residues long. The germline gives CDR1 SQVTM, CDR2 ANQGSEA. The trim removed 5 bases at V and 8 bases at J, leaving 8 bases unmatched. The CDR3 coding sequence is TGCAGCGTTTTTGCCGGGACAGGGGAAGGCTACACCTTC. This gives the protein CSVFAGTGEGYTF.

J is TRBJ2-5 and V is TRBV5-1, with 8 bases identical to TRBD2. V shed 4 bases and J 5 bases; nucleotides not matched to a gene: 10. Germline loops: CDR1 SGHRS, CDR2 YFSETQ. The CDR3 runs to 15 residues. CDR3: CASSLGTRRGETQYF. CDR3 nucleotides: TGCGCCAGCAGCCTCGGGACTAGAAGGGGCGAGACCCAGTACTTC.

This clone appeared a few times. The chain combines TRBV19 with TRBJ1-5, with 7 bases matching TRBD1. With 6 bases clipped from V and 3 bases from J, the junction kept 8 bases outside the gene matches. The CDR3 totals 15 residues. Germline V gives CDR1 LNHDA, CDR2 SQIVND (reference sequence). The CDR3 loop reads CASRRGQPNNQPQHF. Here the CDR3 DNA reads TGTGCCAGTAGAAGGGGACAGCCTAACAATCAGCCCCAGCATTTT.

The gene calls are TRBV5-4 and TRBJ2-7; 9 nucleotides line up with TRBD2. Looked up from germline, CDR1 is SGHNT and CDR2 is YYREEE (reference sequence). This CDR3 region has 15 residues. Losses at the gene ends were 3 bases for V and 5 bases for J; bases not matched to a gene: 9. Here the CDR3 DNA reads TGTGCCAGCAGCTGGGATAGCGGGAGAGGCAACGAGCAGTACTTC. Protein product: CASSWDSGRGNEQYF. The full variable domain, rest sourced from reference TRBV5-4 and TRBJ2-7, is ETGVTQSPTHLIKTRGQQVTLRCSSQSGHNTVSWYQQALGQGPQFIFQYYREEENGRGNFPPRFSGLQFPNYSSELNVNALELDDSALYLCASSWDSGRGNEQYFGPGTRLTVT.

The V call is TRBV25-1, the J call TRBJ2-2; unclear D gene. The ends were cut back, 7 bases at V and 3 bases at J, with 3 bases in the middle. CDR3 length: 11 amino acids. Germline V CDR1 and CDR2: MGHDK, SYGVNS. The CDR3: CASIDTGELFF. CDR3 in DNA: TGTGCCAGCATCGACACCGGGGAGCTGTTTTTT.

The rearrangement uses TRBV27 and TRBJ2-2; TRBD1 matches 8 bases. This CDR3 has 17 amino acids. The trim removed 3 bases at V and 0 bases at J, leaving 6 bases unmatched. The germline gives CDR1 MNHEY, CDR2 SMNVEV (reference sequence). The CDR3 nucleotides are TGTGCCAGCAGTTTCCCCAGGGGGCGGGCGAACACCGGGGAGCTGTTTTTT. It translates to CASSFPRGRANTGELFF.

This sequence joins TRBV15 and TRBJ1-6, with TRBD1 matching 9 bases. J gave up 7 bases and V 6 bases, and 7 bases lay outside the gene matches. The CDR3 is 15 amino acids. The V gene's germline CDR1 is LNHNV and CDR2 YYDKDF (reference sequence). The CDR3 here is CATRPQGAQNSPLHF. The DNA for the CDR3 is TGTGCCACCAGACCACAGGGGGCTCAGAATTCACCCCTCCACTTT. Using reference TRBV15 and TRBJ1-6 for the parts outside the CDR3, the full variable domain is DAMVIQNPRYQVTQFGKPVTLSCSQTLNHNVMYWYQQKSSQAPKLLFHYYDKDFNNEADTPDNFQSRRPNTSFCFLDIRSPGLGDTAMYLCATRPQGAQNSPLHFGNGTRLTVT.

The J gene is TRBJ1-4, the V gene TRBV5-1; the D is unclear. CDR3 length equals 17 residues. Trimming removed 4 bases from V and 7 bases from J, with 23 bases in between. Per the germline V gene, CDR1 is SGHRS and CDR2 is YFSETQ. The CDR3 bases are TGCGCCAGCAGCCATCGGACCGGCGGCGAGAAGGGTGAAAAACTGTTTTTT. This sequence encodes CASSHRTGGEKGEKLFF.

This rearrangement joins TRBV5-8 to TRBJ2-2; weak D call: TRBD1 (5 bases). This CDR3 contains 14 residues. Germline-derived CDR1 and CDR2 are SGHTS and YDEGEE. The V end was cut by 4 bases, the J end by 1 base, with 8 bases between. The CDR3 sequence: CASSHRRNTGELFF. CDR3 sequence (DNA): TGTGCCAGCAGCCACAGGAGGAACACCGGGGAGCTGTTTTTT. Full variable domain (remainder filled in from reference TRBV5-8 and TRBJ2-2): EAGVTQSPTHLIKTRGQQATLRCSPISGHTSVYWYQQALGLGLQFLLWYDEGEERNRGNFPPRFSGRQFPNYSSELNVNALELEDSALYLCASSHRRNTGELFFGEGSRLTVL.

This clone was seen once. The V gene is TRBV27, the J gene TRBJ1-5, with TRBD1 as a possible D gene (5 bases). Deletions cut 5 bases from V and 0 bases from J, with 29 bases between. This CDR3 comprises 21 residues. The germline V gene encodes CDR1 MNHEY and CDR2 SMNVEV (reference sequence). Here the CDR3 reads CASSHLPIWNGRANSNQPQHF. The CDR3 nucleotides read TGTGCCAGCAGTCATTTACCGATATGGAACGGCAGGGCTAATAGCAATCAGCCCCAGCATTTT.

This clone was counted a few times. The rearrangement joins TRBV28 to TRBJ2-7; tentatively, D is TRBD1 (5 bases). The CDR3 covers 15 residues. V lost 2 bases, J lost 3 bases, and 14 bases lay in between. The V gene's germline CDR1 is MDHEN and CDR2 SYDVKM. The CDR3 here is CASSLRSGRVYEQYF. For the CDR3, the DNA is TGTGCCAGCAGTTTACGGTCGGGCAGGGTCTACGAGCAGTACTTC.